This record concerns one TCR beta chain sequence. The CDR3 is made up of 18 amino acids. V lost 5 bases and J lost 0; bases outside the gene matches: 12. Germline V lookup: CDR1 LNHDA, CDR2 SQIVND (reference sequence). These data originate in a study of blood T cell repertoires in COVID-19. TCRdb keeps only in-frame clones here, not all; method: immunoSEQ multiplex PCR. The sample contains about 190,000 clones, roughly four fifths of which appear only once. The specimen sequenced was peripheral blood. This chain connects TRBV19 to TRBJ1-2, with 10 bases matching TRBD1. The source is a woman under 40 with acute or convalescent COVID-19. The CDR3 nucleotides read TGTGCCAGTAGTTCCGGGACAGGGGACACTCTTTCTAACTATGGCTACACCTTC. Residues: CASSSGTGDTLSNYGYTF.